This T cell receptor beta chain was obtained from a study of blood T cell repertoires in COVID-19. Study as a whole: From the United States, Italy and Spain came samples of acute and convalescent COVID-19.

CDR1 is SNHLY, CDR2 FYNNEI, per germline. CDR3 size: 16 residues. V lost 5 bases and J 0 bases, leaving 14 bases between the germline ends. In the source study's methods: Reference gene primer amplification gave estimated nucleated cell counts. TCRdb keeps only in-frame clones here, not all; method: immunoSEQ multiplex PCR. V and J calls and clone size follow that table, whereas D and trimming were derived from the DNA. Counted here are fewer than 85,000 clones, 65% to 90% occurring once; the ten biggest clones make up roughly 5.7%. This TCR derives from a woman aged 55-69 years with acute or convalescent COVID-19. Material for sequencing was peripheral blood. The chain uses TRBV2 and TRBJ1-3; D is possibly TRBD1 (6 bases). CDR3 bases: TGTGCCAGCAGTCCCGAGGGGGGGGCCTCTGGAAACACCATATATTTT. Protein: CASSPEGGASGNTIYF.